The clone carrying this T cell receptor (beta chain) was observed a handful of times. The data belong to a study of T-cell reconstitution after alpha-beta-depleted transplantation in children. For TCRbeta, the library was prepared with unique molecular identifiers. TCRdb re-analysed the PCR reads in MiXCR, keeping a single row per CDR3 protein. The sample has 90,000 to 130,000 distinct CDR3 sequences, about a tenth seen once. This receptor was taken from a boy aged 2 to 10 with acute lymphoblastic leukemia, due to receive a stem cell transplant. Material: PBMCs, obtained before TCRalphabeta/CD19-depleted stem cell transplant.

The CDR3 protein is CSARVAGHSPGANVLTF. As DNA, the CDR3 is TGCAGTGCTAGAGTAGCGGGTCACAGCCCGGGGGCCAACGTCCTGACTTTC. The V and J genes are TRBV20-1 and TRBJ2-6; 7 bases align to TRBD2. Germline CDR1 and CDR2: DFQATT and SNEGSKA (reference sequence). V was clipped by 1 base and J by 4 bases; unmatched bases: 10. This CDR3 spans 17 amino acids.